Below, one T cell receptor beta chain is given with its context. The antigen is unknown. Here immunoSEQ multiplex PCR was the method, and the copy in TCRdb shows in-frame clones only, minus some. The sample consists of 150,000 to 200,000 clones, roughly 94% of them appearing once. These data are taken from a study of T cell responses to AZD1222 COVID-19 vaccine. This CDR3 spans 13 amino acids. Germline V gives CDR1 LGHNA, CDR2 YNFKEQ. The V gene lost 0 bases and the J gene lost 6 bases, with 8 bases spanning the gap. The study's findings and limits: The donor cohort was predominantly white British with a female majority, and clonal diversity may have been underestimated.

The starting material was peripheral blood, obtained 28 days after the second AZD1222 dose. The clonotype comes from an adult who received the AZD1222 COVID-19 vaccine. This sequence joins TRBV4-2 and TRBJ1-1, with D unresolved. The CDR3 here is CASSQDSGAEAFF. The CDR3 DNA follows: TGTGCCAGCAGCCAAGACTCCGGGGCTGAAGCTTTCTTT.